This T cell receptor beta chain was sequenced for a study of T cells in Graves' hyperthyroidism and ophthalmopathy. Notes on the study in general: Most thyroid-expanded clonotypes above 0.001 were also found in blood. The model anticipated ophthalmopathy a median around six months pre-onset.

A remark on this clonotype: Antigen specificity is unknown.

Amplification yielded TCR beta CDR3 regions, with RNA transcripts as the source. In the first-round RT-PCR of the TCR CDR3, the HTBI primer set was used. TCRdb re-called the multiplex PCR reads with MiXCR, one entry per CDR3 protein. The profile shows hundreds of thousands of distinct CDR3 sequences, 35% of them singletons. CDR1 and CDR2 from the germline V gene are MRHNA and SNTAGT. Trimming took 2 bases from V and 7 from J, leaving 11 bases between them. CDR3 length: 14 residues. This TCR was recovered from a middle-aged woman with Graves' hyperthyroidism. V usage is TRBV6-4 and J usage is TRBJ2-2; no firm D call. Specimen: blood. CDR3 in amino acids: CASSDGPFDGELFF. The CDR3 DNA is TGTGCCAGCAGTGACGGCCCCTTTGACGGGGAGCTGTTTTTT.